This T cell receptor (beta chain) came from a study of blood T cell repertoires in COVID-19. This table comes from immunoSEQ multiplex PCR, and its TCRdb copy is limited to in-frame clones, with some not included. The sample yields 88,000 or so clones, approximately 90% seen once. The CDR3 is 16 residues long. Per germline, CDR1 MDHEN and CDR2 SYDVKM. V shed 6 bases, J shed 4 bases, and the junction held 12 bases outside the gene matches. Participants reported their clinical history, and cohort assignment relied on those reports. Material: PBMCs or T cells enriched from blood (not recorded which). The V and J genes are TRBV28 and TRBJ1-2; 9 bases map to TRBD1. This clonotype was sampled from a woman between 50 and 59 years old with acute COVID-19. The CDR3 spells CASSRKGQGKSYGYTF. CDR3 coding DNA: TGTGCCAGCAGCAGAAAGGGACAGGGAAAAAGCTATGGCTACACCTTC.